A selection of T cell receptor beta chains follows, all from one sample in a study of blood T cell repertoires in COVID-19. The table came from immunoSEQ multiplex PCR; TCRdb's copy has only in-frame clones and leaves some out. Here the sample spans under 350,000 clones, around four fifths being singletons. The sequencing sample was made of peripheral blood. The receptors here all came from a man in his sixties who had recovered from COVID-19. Both conserved end residues are part of each CDR3. Part of the rows lack a size; the others show once, few, many or a class for expanded clones.

j_call | v_call | clone_size | cdr3_aa
TRBJ2-7 | TRBV3-1/TRBV3-2 | - | CASSQVLRGEQYF
TRBJ2-5 | TRBV28 | - | CASSPGTGGSTETQYF
TRBJ2-4 | TRBV19 | - | CASSIVGGENKNIQYF
TRBJ2-5 | TRBV5-4 | - | CASSQLAGGLQTQYF
TRBJ2-2 | TRBV11-2 | - | CASSSKRRTGDTGELFF
TRBJ2-2 | TRBV4-1 | - | CASSQGTGTGELFF
TRBJ2-4 | TRBV18 | once | CASSPPTRGVSLAKNIQYF
TRBJ1-2 | TRBV10-2 | many | CASSESGGDLILPNYGYTF
TRBJ1-5 | TRBV12-3/TRBV12-4 | - | CASKEESQPQHF
TRBJ2-1 | TRBV5-8 | - | CASSLDGRPYNEQFF
TRBJ1-1 | TRBV19 | few | CASTSNMNTEAFF
TRBJ2-2 | TRBV5-1 | - | CASSPELGRRTGELFF
TRBJ2-4 | TRBV5-6 | - | CASSYTTVAKNIQYF
TRBJ1-1 | TRBV11-2 | - | CASNHRGQGGTEAFF
TRBJ2-7 | TRBV9 | - | CASSVASGPSYEQYF
TRBJ2-7 | TRBV11-2 | - | CASSLSGGREQYF
TRBJ1-2 | TRBV29-1 | - | CSPDLANYGYTF
TRBJ2-1 | TRBV7-3 | - | CASSLISDRGPSSYNEQFF
TRBJ2-7 | TRBV5-1 | - | CASSLGLSASGSYEQYF